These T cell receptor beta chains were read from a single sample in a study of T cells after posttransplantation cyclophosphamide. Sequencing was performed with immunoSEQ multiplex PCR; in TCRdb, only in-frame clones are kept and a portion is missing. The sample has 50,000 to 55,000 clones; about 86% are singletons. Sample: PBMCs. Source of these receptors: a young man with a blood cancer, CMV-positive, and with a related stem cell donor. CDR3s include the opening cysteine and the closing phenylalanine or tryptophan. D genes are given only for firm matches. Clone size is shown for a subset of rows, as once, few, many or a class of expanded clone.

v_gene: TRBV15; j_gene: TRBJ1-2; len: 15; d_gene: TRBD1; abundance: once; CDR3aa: CATSIGTASNYGYTF; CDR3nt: TGTGCCACCAGCATTGGGACAGCCTCCAACTATGGCTACACCTTC
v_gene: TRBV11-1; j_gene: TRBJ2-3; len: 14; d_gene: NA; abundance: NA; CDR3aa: CATAQALSTDTQYF; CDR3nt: TGTGCGACAGCCCAGGCCCTTAGCACAGATACGCAGTATTTT
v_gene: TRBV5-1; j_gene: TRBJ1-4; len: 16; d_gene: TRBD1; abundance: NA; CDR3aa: CASSPGQGLGNEKLFF; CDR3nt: TGCGCCAGCAGCCCGGGACAGGGGTTAGGTAATGAAAAACTGTTTTTT
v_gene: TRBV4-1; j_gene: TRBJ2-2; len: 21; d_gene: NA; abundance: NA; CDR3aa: CASSPQLTLGRGEDPFGELFF; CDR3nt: TGCGCCAGCAGCCCTCAACTAACTCTGGGGCGGGGCGAAGATCCCTTCGGGGAGCTGTTTTTT
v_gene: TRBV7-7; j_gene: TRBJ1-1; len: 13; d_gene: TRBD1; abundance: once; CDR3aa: CASSQTGGTEAFF; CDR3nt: TGTGCTAGCAGTCAAACAGGGGGCACTGAAGCTTTCTTT
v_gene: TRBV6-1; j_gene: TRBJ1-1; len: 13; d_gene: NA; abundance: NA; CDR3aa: CASSEWGATEAFF; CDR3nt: TGTGCCAGCAGTGAATGGGGAGCCACTGAAGCTTTCTTT
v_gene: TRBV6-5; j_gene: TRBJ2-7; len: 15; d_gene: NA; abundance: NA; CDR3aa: CASSRLSYRVYEQYF; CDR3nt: TGTGCCAGCAGTCGACTCAGCTACCGAGTTTACGAGCAGTACTTC
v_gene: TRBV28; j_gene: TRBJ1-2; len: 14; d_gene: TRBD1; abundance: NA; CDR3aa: CASSSGTGGRGYTF; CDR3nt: TGTGCCAGCAGTTCCGGGACAGGGGGTCGGGGCTACACCTTC
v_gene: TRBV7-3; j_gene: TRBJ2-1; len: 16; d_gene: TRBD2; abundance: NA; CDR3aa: CASSPIAGAALQEQFF; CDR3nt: TGTGCCAGCAGCCCAATAGCGGGAGCGGCTTTGCAAGAGCAGTTCTTC
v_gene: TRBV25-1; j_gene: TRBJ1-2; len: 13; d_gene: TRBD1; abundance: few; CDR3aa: CASSGTGNYGYTF; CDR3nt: TGTGCCAGCAGTGGGACAGGGAACTATGGCTACACCTTC
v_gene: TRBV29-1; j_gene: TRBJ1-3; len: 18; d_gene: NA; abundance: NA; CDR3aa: CSVDQGIPSDPSGNTIYF; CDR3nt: TGCAGCGTTGATCAGGGGATCCCATCTGACCCCTCTGGAAACACCATATATTTT
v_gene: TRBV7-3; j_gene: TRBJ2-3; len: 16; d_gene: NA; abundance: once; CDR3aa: CASSEGGRANTDTQYF; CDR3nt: TGTGCCAGCAGCGAAGGTGGCAGGGCGAACACAGATACGCAGTATTTT
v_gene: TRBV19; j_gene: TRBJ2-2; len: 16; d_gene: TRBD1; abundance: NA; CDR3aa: CASRNLDRGQTGELFF; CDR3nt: TGTGCCAGTAGAAACCTAGACAGGGGGCAAACCGGGGAGCTGTTTTTT
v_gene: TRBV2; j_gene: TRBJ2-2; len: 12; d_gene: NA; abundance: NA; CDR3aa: CASSESTGELFF; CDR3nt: TGTGCCAGCAGTGAATCGACCGGGGAGCTGTTTTTT
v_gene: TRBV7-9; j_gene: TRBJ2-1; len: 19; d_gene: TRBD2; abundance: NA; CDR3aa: CASSPWTSGRIPDYNEQFF; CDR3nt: TGTGCCAGCAGCCCCTGGACTAGCGGGAGAATCCCAGACTACAATGAGCAGTTCTTC
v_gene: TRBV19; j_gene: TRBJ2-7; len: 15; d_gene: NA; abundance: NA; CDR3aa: CASQLDSDSSYEQYF; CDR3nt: TGTGCCAGCCAGCTAGACTCGGACAGTTCCTACGAGCAGTACTTC
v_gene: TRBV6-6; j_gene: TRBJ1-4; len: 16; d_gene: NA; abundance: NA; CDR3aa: CASSSPEGRANEKLFF; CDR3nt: TGTGCCAGCAGTTCTCCCGAGGGGAGGGCAAATGAAAAACTGTTTTTT
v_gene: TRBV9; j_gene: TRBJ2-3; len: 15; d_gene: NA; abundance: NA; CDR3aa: CASSGGDSSYDTQYF; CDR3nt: TGTGCCAGCAGCGGAGGGGACTCCTCCTATGATACGCAGTATTTT
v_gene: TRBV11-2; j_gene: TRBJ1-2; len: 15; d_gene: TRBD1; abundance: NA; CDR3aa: CASSPSRTGGGGYTF; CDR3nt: TGTGCCAGCAGCCCCTCACGGACAGGAGGTGGTGGCTACACCTTC
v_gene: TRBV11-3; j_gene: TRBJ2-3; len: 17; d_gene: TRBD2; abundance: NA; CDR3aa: CASSDRWGGKRTDTQYF; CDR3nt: TGTGCCAGCAGCGATAGATGGGGGGGTAAACGCACAGATACGCAGTATTTT
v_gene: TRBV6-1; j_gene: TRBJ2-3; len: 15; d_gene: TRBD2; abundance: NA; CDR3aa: CASSLLAGEADTQYF; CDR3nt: TGTGCCAGCAGTTTACTAGCGGGAGAGGCAGATACGCAGTATTTT
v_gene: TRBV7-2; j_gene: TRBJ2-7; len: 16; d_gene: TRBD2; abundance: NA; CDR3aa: CASSLESPGRAHEQYF; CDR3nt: TGTGCCAGCAGCTTAGAGTCCCCGGGGAGGGCGCACGAGCAGTACTTC
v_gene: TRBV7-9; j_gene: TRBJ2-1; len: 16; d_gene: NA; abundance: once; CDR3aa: CASSFGSGGSYNEQFF; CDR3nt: TGTGCCAGCAGCTTTGGTAGCGGAGGCTCCTACAATGAGCAGTTCTTC
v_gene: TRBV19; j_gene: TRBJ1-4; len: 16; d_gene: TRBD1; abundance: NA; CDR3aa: CASGPRGPGTNEKLFF; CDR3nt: TGTGCCAGTGGACCCAGGGGGCCAGGAACTAATGAAAAACTGTTTTTT
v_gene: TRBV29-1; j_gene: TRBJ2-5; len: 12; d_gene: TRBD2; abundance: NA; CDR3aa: CSVFLAGETQYF; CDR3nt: TGCAGCGTCTTTCTAGCGGGAGAGACCCAGTACTTC
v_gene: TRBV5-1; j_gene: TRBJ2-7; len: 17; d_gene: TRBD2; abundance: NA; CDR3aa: CASSRNSARGGNYEQYF; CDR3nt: TGCGCCAGCAGCCGAAATTCGGCGCGGGGGGGTAACTACGAGCAGTACTTC
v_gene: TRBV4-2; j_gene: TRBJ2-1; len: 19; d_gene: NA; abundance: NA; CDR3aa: CASSLYLVSRGGLNNEQFF; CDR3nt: TGTGCCAGCAGCCTCTACCTGGTCTCTCGCGGTGGACTCAACAATGAGCAGTTCTTC
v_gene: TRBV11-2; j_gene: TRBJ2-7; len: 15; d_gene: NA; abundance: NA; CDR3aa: CASSLQTGRNYEQYF; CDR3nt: TGTGCCAGCAGCTTACAGACAGGTCGGAACTACGAGCAGTACTTC
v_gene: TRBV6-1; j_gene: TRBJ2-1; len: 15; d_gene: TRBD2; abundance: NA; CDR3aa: CASSETSGTYNEQFF; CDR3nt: TGTGCCAGCAGTGAAACGAGCGGGACCTACAATGAGCAGTTCTTC
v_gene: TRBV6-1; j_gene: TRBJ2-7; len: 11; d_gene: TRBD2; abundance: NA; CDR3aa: CASGTTYEQYF; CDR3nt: TGTGCCAGCGGGACTACCTACGAGCAGTACTTC
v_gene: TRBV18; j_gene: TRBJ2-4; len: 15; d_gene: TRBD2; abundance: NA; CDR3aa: CASSPSGTRLNIQYF; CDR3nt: TGTGCCAGCTCTCCTAGCGGGACACGGTTAAACATTCAGTACTTC
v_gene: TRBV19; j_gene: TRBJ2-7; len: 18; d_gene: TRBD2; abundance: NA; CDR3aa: CASSHAAFQGGSPYEQYF; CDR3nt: TGTGCCAGTAGCCACGCGGCCTTCCAGGGAGGGTCCCCCTACGAGCAGTACTTC
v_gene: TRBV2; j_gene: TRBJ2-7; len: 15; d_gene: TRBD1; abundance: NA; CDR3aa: CASSGPGQGVYEQYF; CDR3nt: TGTGCCAGCAGTGGTCCGGGACAGGGGGTCTACGAGCAGTACTTC
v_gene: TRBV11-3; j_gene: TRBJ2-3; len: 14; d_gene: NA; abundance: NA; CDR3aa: CASSPPGSTDTQYF; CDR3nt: TGTGCCAGCAGCCCACCGGGGAGCACAGATACGCAGTATTTT
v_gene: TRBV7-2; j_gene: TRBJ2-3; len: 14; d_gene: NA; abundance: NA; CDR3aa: CASSPRRGTDTQYF; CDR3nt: TGTGCCAGCAGCCCCAGACGGGGCACAGATACGCAGTATTTT
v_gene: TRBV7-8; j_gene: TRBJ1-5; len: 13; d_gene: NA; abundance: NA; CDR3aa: CASSSSLYQPQHF; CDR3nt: TGTGCCAGCAGCTCGTCCCTATATCAGCCCCAGCATTTT
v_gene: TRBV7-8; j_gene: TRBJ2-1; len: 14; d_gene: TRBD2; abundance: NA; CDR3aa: CAVSGGSTYNEQFF; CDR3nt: TGTGCTGTCAGCGGCGGGAGTACCTACAATGAGCAGTTCTTC
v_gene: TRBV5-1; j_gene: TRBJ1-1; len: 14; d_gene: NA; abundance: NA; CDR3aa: CASSLAGFGTEAFF; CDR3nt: TGCGCCAGCAGCTTGGCAGGGTTCGGAACTGAAGCTTTCTTT
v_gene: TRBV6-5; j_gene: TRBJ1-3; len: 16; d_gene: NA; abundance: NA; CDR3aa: CASSYCGRSSGNTIYF; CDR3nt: TGTGCCAGCAGCTACTGTGGCCGAAGCTCTGGAAACACCATATATTTT
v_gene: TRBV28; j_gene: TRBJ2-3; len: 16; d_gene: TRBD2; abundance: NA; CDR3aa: CASSQIAGGRPDTQYF; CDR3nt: TGTGCCAGCAGCCAGATCGCGGGGGGCAGGCCAGATACGCAGTATTTT
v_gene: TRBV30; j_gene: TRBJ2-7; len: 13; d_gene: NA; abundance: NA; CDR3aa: CAWSNGNSYEQYF; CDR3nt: TGTGCCTGGAGTAACGGGAACTCCTACGAGCAGTACTTC
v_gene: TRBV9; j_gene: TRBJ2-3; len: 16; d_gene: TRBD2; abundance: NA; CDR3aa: CASSVREGGSTDTQYF; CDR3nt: TGTGCCAGCAGCGTAAGGGAGGGCGGGAGCACAGATACGCAGTATTTT
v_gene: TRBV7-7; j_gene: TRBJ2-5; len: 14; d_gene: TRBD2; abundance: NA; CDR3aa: CASSLAGGVETQYF; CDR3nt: TGTGCTAGCAGCCTAGCGGGAGGAGTAGAGACCCAGTACTTC
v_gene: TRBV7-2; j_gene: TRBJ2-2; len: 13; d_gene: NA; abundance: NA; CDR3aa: CASISGDTGELFF; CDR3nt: TGTGCCAGCATCTCGGGAGACACCGGGGAGCTGTTTTTT
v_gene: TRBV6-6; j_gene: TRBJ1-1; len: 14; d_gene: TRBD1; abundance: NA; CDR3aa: CASSKPRDRAGAFF; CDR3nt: TGTGCCAGCAGTAAGCCCCGGGACAGGGCTGGAGCTTTCTTT